This TCR beta chain comes out of a study of control samples from healthy donors and cancer patients. Clones were read by immunoSEQ multiplex PCR, and TCRdb kept only the in-frame ones, dropping some. The table has roughly 130,000 clones, about 88% seen once. V lost 7 bases to trimming and J lost 0 bases, with 9 bases between them. The CDR3 consists of 14 residues. CDR1 and CDR2 (germline): MRHNA, SNTAGT. V and J are TRBV6-4 and TRBJ2-2; D is possibly TRBD2 (6 bases). The specimen sequenced was blood. The receptor was isolated from a woman aged 25 to 39 in good health. The CDR3 spells CASKGTSNTGELFF. The DNA of the CDR3 is TGTGCCAGCAAGGGGACTTCGAACACCGGGGAGCTGTTTTTT.